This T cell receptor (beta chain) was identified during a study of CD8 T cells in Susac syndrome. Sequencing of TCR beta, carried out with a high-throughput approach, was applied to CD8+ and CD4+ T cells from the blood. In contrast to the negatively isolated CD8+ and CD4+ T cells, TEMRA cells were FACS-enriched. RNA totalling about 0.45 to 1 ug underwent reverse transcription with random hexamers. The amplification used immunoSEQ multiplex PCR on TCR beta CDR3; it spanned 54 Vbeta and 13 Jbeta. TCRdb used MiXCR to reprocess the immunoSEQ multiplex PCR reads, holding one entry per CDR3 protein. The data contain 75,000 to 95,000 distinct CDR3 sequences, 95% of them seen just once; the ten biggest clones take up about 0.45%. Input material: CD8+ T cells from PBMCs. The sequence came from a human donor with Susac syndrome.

The CDR3 loop is CSVETGVQETQYF. For the CDR3, the DNA is TGCAGCGTTGAAACAGGCGTCCAAGAGACCCAGTACTTC. The V and J genes are TRBV29-1 and TRBJ2-5, with TRBD1 as a possible D gene (5 bases). Per the germline V gene, CDR1 is SQVTM and CDR2 is ANQGSEA. V dropped 2 bases and J dropped 1 base, with 8 bases sitting between them. The CDR3 runs 13 residues.